This T cell receptor (beta chain) was recorded in a study of shared clonotypes between healthy human individuals. Background on the study: The study enrolled a couple of women and three men aged 18 to 49. Study conclusions and caveats: Generation of non-shared clonotypes was less probable than generation of clonotypes shared by all four donors.

In the case of this clone: The antigen remains undetermined.

Adults of Caucasian background living in Nashville, Tennessee made up all donors. There are 13 residues in the CDR3. Trimming cost V 0 bases and J 11 bases, with 13 bases left between them. Germline V gives CDR1 SGHTA, CDR2 FQGNSA. The table came from immunoSEQ multiplex PCR; TCRdb's copy has only in-frame clones and leaves some out. Of over a million clones listed, approximately 80% are singletons. Sequences were obtained from memory CD4+ T cells from PBMCs. Stated subset: CD45RA-negative fraction. The chain couples TRBV7-2 to TRBJ1-1; D is unclear. The receptor was isolated from a man younger than 35 in good health. Some clones in this sample may be carry-over from other donors' samples. CDR3 coding DNA: TGTGCCAGCAGCTTAGCGCACAGACCAGCCGCTTTCTTT. Protein product: CASSLAHRPAAFF.